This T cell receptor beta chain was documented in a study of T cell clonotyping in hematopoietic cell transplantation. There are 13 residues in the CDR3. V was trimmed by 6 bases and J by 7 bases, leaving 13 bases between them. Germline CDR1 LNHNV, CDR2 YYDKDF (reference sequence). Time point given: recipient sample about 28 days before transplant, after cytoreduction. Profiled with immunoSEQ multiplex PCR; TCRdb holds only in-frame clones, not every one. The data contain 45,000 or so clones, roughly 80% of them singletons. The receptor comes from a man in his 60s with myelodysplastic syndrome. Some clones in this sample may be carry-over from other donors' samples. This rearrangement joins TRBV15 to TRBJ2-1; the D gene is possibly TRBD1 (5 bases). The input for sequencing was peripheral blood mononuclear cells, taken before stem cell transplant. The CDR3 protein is CATSSNRGNEQFF. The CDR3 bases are TGTGCCACCAGTTCTAATAGGGGAAATGAGCAGTTCTTC.